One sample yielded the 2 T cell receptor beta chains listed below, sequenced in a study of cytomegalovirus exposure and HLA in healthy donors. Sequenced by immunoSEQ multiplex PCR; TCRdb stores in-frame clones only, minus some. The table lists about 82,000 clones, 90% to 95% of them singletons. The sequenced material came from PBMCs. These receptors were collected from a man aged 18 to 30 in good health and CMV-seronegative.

The CDR3 sequence: CASSLADEQYF. CDR3 in DNA: TGCGCCAGCAGCTTGGCCGACGAGCAGTACTTC. The rearrangement links TRBV5-1 to TRBJ2-7; no definite D call. This CDR3 is built from 11 residues. With 0 bases removed from V and 5 bases from J, the gap between germline ends came to 3 bases. Germline CDR1 reads SGHRS; CDR2 reads YFSETQ. Looking up the rest from reference TRBV5-1 and TRBJ2-7 gives the full variable domain: KAGVTQTPRYLIKTRGQQVTLSCSPISGHRSVSWYQQTPGQGLQFLFEYFSETQRNKGNFPGRFSGRQFSNSRSEMNVSTLELGDSALYLCASSLADEQYFGPGTRLTVT.

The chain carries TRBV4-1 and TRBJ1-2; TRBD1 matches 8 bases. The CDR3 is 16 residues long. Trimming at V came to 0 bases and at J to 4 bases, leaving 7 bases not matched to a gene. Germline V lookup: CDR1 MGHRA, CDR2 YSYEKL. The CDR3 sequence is CASSQDSTGGLYGYTF. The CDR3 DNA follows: TGCGCCAGCAGCCAAGATTCAACAGGGGGTCTCTATGGCTACACCTTC.